The rows below give T cell receptor beta chains drawn from one sample of a study of T-cell reconstitution after alpha-beta-depleted transplantation in children. TCRdb re-called the PCR reads through MiXCR, storing one row per CDR3 protein. The sample consists of some 200,000 distinct CDR3 sequences, about 6.8% of them appearing once. The material sequenced was PBMCs from the stem cell graft donor, taken from the stem cell graft. These receptors were collected from a human donor who donated a stem cell graft to a child with Wiskott-Aldrich syndrome. The CDR3 runs from the conserved cysteine through the conserved F or W. A D gene is named only where the DNA matches it firmly. Some rows have no size entry. The others give once, few or many, or a class for an expanded clone.

clone_size: many
j_call: TRBJ2-5
v_call: TRBV6-1
d_call: TRBD2
cdr3_nt: TGTGCCAGCAGTGAGGTAGCGGGGGGGCAAGAGACCCAGTACTTC
cdr3_aa: CASSEVAGGQETQYF

clone_size: few
j_call: TRBJ2-5
v_call: TRBV12-3/TRBV12-4
d_call: .
cdr3_nt: TGTGCCAGCAGTTTAAATTCGGGCGGGGTTAATAGGGAGACCCAGTACTTC
cdr3_aa: CASSLNSGGVNRETQYF

clone_size: many
j_call: TRBJ1-5
v_call: TRBV24-1
d_call: TRBD1
cdr3_nt: TGTGCCACCAGCGATACAAATACAGGGGCATATCAGCCCCAGCATTTT
cdr3_aa: CATSDTNTGAYQPQHF

clone_size: many
j_call: TRBJ2-7
v_call: TRBV6-1
d_call: .
cdr3_nt: TGTGCCAGCAAACCCCAGAGAGACAGCTCCTACGAGCAGTACTTC
cdr3_aa: CASKPQRDSSYEQYF

clone_size: many
j_call: TRBJ2-5
v_call: TRBV14
d_call: .
cdr3_nt: TGTGCCAGCAGCCAAAACAGGGAAGAGACCCAGTACTTC
cdr3_aa: CASSQNREETQYF

clone_size: many
j_call: TRBJ2-3
v_call: TRBV15
d_call: .
cdr3_nt: TGTGCCACCAGCAGAGATCGCACAGATACGCAGTATTTT
cdr3_aa: CATSRDRTDTQYF

clone_size: many
j_call: TRBJ1-3
v_call: TRBV7-2
d_call: .
cdr3_nt: TGTGCCAGCAGCTCAGGACAACCTGGAAACACCATATATTTT
cdr3_aa: CASSSGQPGNTIYF

clone_size: few
j_call: TRBJ2-1
v_call: TRBV24-1
d_call: .
cdr3_nt: TGTGCCACCAGTGGAGGGCTTAGTCCGAATGAGCAGTTCTTC
cdr3_aa: CATSGGLSPNEQFF

clone_size: many
j_call: TRBJ1-6
v_call: TRBV12-3/TRBV12-4
d_call: .
cdr3_nt: TGTGCCAGCACCCCCGGGGATAGGAATTCACCCCTCCACTTT
cdr3_aa: CASTPGDRNSPLHF

clone_size: many
j_call: TRBJ2-6
v_call: TRBV20-1
d_call: .
cdr3_nt: TGCAGTGCTAGAGACCAAAGCTCTGGGGCCAACGTCCTGACTTTC
cdr3_aa: CSARDQSSGANVLTF

clone_size: many
j_call: TRBJ2-5
v_call: TRBV12-3/TRBV12-4
d_call: .
cdr3_nt: TGTGCCAGCAGTTTACCAGCTCCGTTAGCGCTCTCAGAGACCCAGTACTTC
cdr3_aa: CASSLPAPLALSETQYF

clone_size: few
j_call: TRBJ2-7
v_call: TRBV19
d_call: .
cdr3_nt: TGTGCCAGTAGTATCGGGTCGCGAACCTACGAGCAGTACTTC
cdr3_aa: CASSIGSRTYEQYF

clone_size: many
j_call: TRBJ2-3
v_call: TRBV13
d_call: TRBD2
cdr3_nt: TGTGCCAGCAGCTTAGCCCGAGCGGGGGGGCTTGGGGTTACGCAGTATTTT
cdr3_aa: CASSLARAGGLGVTQYF

clone_size: many
j_call: TRBJ2-5
v_call: TRBV9
d_call: TRBD2
cdr3_nt: TGTGCCAGCAGTCTAGCGGTGGAGGGGAAGACCCAGTACTTC
cdr3_aa: CASSLAVEGKTQYF

clone_size: .
j_call: TRBJ1-3
v_call: TRBV28
d_call: .
cdr3_nt: TGTGCCAGCAGCCCCCCGACAGGTTTCTCTGGAAGCACCATATATTTT
cdr3_aa: CASSPPTGFSGSTIYF

clone_size: many
j_call: TRBJ2-7
v_call: TRBV11-3
d_call: .
cdr3_nt: TGTGCCAGCAGCTTAGAGGACTCATACGAGCAGTACTTC
cdr3_aa: CASSLEDSYEQYF

clone_size: .
j_call: TRBJ1-3
v_call: TRBV11-2
d_call: TRBD1
cdr3_nt: TGTGCCAGCAGCTCCGGGGGGGACAGGCGAAACACCATATATTTT
cdr3_aa: CASSSGGDRRNTIYF

clone_size: .
j_call: TRBJ2-7
v_call: TRBV15
d_call: .
cdr3_nt: TGTGCCACCAGCACCCTTCGGGTGGGAGAGGGCGAGCAGTACTTC
cdr3_aa: CATSTLRVGEGEQYF

clone_size: many
j_call: TRBJ1-1
v_call: TRBV20-1
d_call: .
cdr3_nt: TGCAGTGCTAGAGGCTTGGCCGAGAGGAACACTGAAGCTTTCTTT
cdr3_aa: CSARGLAERNTEAFF

clone_size: many
j_call: TRBJ1-2
v_call: TRBV20-1
d_call: .
cdr3_nt: TGCAGTGCTAGGATAAAAGGCGGTAGGGCCTATGGCTACACCTTC
cdr3_aa: CSARIKGGRAYGYTF

clone_size: many
j_call: TRBJ2-1
v_call: TRBV20-1
d_call: TRBD1
cdr3_nt: TGCAGTGCTAGGGACGGACAGGTCTACAATGAGCAGTTCTTC
cdr3_aa: CSARDGQVYNEQFF

clone_size: .
j_call: TRBJ1-5
v_call: TRBV2
d_call: .
cdr3_nt: TGTGCCAGCAGTGAGGGCCAGCCGTCGAGTCCCCAGCATTTT
cdr3_aa: CASSEGQPSSPQHF

clone_size: .
j_call: TRBJ1-3
v_call: TRBV7-2
d_call: TRBD1
cdr3_nt: TGTGCCAGCAGCGCGGGCCAAGACAGGGGTAACACCATATATTTT
cdr3_aa: CASSAGQDRGNTIYF

clone_size: many
j_call: TRBJ2-3
v_call: TRBV11-2
d_call: .
cdr3_nt: TGTGCCAGCAGCTTAGGGTGGTCAGGGTTGGGGGACACAGATACGCAGTATTTT
cdr3_aa: CASSLGWSGLGDTDTQYF

clone_size: many
j_call: TRBJ2-1
v_call: TRBV29-1
d_call: .
cdr3_nt: TGCAGCTTATGGACCCCCAACAATGAGCAGTTCTTC
cdr3_aa: CSLWTPNNEQFF

clone_size: many
j_call: TRBJ1-3
v_call: TRBV12-3/TRBV12-4
d_call: .
cdr3_nt: TGTGCCAGCAGTTTAAATGGGGAAAACACCATATATTTT
cdr3_aa: CASSLNGENTIYF

clone_size: many
j_call: TRBJ2-3
v_call: TRBV5-1
d_call: TRBD2
cdr3_nt: TGCGCCAGCAGCTTGGGTCCCGGGACTAGCGCTATCTCAGATACGCAGTATTTT
cdr3_aa: CASSLGPGTSAISDTQYF

clone_size: many
j_call: TRBJ1-1
v_call: TRBV12-3/TRBV12-4
d_call: .
cdr3_nt: TGTGCCAGCAGTTTGAAGTTTAACACTGAAGCTTTCTTT
cdr3_aa: CASSLKFNTEAFF

clone_size: many
j_call: TRBJ2-1
v_call: TRBV7-8
d_call: .
cdr3_nt: TGTGCCAGCAGCCCCCTAGCACAATCATTCGAGCAGTTCTTC
cdr3_aa: CASSPLAQSFEQFF

clone_size: many
j_call: TRBJ2-7
v_call: TRBV5-1
d_call: TRBD2
cdr3_nt: TGCGCCAGCAGCAGGGGACTAGCGGGAGTTTCCTACGAGCAGTACTTC
cdr3_aa: CASSRGLAGVSYEQYF

clone_size: many
j_call: TRBJ2-5
v_call: TRBV5-1
d_call: TRBD2
cdr3_nt: TGCGCCACCCGGGAGGGGCGCACAGAGACCCAGTACTTC
cdr3_aa: CATREGRTETQYF